The entry below gives a single T cell receptor (beta chain) sequence along with its context. There is no known antigen for this receptor. No base quality values were provided; no much bigger clone lies one nucleotide off. The sample is drawn from a study of vaccination and CD4 T cells after COVID-19 (dated by TCRdb to the early 2020s). Notes on the research overall: In the convalescent cohort there were six males and four females, among whom were two Hispanic individuals, seven Caucasians, two Asians and one multiracial person. Two doses of either the Pfizer-BioNTech BNT162b2 vaccine (n=8) or the Moderna mRNA-1273 vaccine (n=2) were administered to participants. Post-COVID blood samples were collected from convalescent patients a median of about 92 days after diagnosis, with a range of about 30 to 161 days. The time from the second vaccine dose to post-vaccine blood sampling had a median of roughly 77 days and ranged from roughly 13 to 241 days. Overlapping spike peptide pools from SARS-CoV-2 and from the common cold coronaviruses HCoV-NL63, HCoV-OC43 and HCoV-229E were used as culture stimuli. In control cultures, a CEFX viral epitope pool was used as positive control, an HIV-1 Nef peptide pool was used as negative control, or no peptide was added. The spike-specific CD4+ TCR repertoire was compared before and after mRNA vaccination in over nine COVID-19 convalescent patients and several infection-naive healthy vaccine recipients. An earlier paper using these donors assessed, at the TCR clonotype level, memory CD4+ T cell crossreactivity between SARS-CoV-2 and common cold coronavirus spike proteins.

Library method: PCR. At the Johns Hopkins FTIC core, DNA from the cultured CD4+ T cells underwent TCR sequencing with the Oncomine TCR Beta short-read assay. The QIAamp micro DNA kit was used to extract genomic DNA from the cultured CD4+ T cells. Oncomine TCR Beta libraries made from cultured CD4+ T cells were pooled using unique dual indexes and sequenced on an Illumina iSeq 100. The authors' analysis ran thus. Non-productive sequences were filtered out, and CDR3s that did not start with C, did not end with F or W, or were shorter than 7 amino acids were discarded. The MANAFEST web application was used to identify antigen-specific clonotypes by comparing peptide-stimulated wells against reference wells and other culture wells. Positive clones required FDR below 0.05, an odds ratio above 5, and productive frequency above 0.1% in at least two of three replicate wells. Clonotypes that were significantly expanded in both SARS-CoV-2 spike wells and at least one common cold coronavirus spike condition were defined as cross-reactive. Using R version 3.6.1, CDR3 homology was evaluated through Levenshtein distances (stringdist) along with unrooted phylogenetic trees (ape). TCRdb trimmed the raw reads at Q25, called clones with MiXCR and kept productive beta chains. For every CDR3 protein sequence, its rows merge into one entry that carries the most common genes and DNA. TCRdb's processing, not the authors' own work, is the source of the V and J calls. The table for this sample lists approximately 7,000 distinct CDR3 sequences; roughly 35% of them were counted only once. 19% of the sample rests with the top ten.

In the paper's terms, the treatment or condition label means: approximately nine-day PBMC culture with coronavirus spike peptide pools or control peptides (ViraFEST assay). CD4+ T cells from unexposed donors were collected before the COVID-19 pandemic (2011-2018). The ViraFEST assay was used in the study, in which antigen-specific T cells were expanded with peptide pools and expanded clonotypes were subsequently identified by TCR sequencing. PBMCs were cultured at two million per well in IMDM supplemented with approximately 5% human AB serum and about 10 IU/ml IL-2, with around 10 ug/ml peptide pools added. Half of the culture medium was replaced with fresh IL-2-containing medium on days 3 and 7. Once the cells had been in culture for 9 to 10 days, the EasySep CD4+ T cell isolation kit was used to isolate CD4+ T cells by negative selection. As cell number allowed, CD4+ T cells from unexposed donors were tested for reactivity to SARS-CoV-2 S and N and to four common cold coronavirus spike pools. Ficoll-Paque Plus gradient centrifugation was used to isolate PBMCs from whole blood, and the isolated PBMCs were then either used fresh or cryopreserved at -140C. Triplicate wells were generally used for each culture condition. The leukapheresis product for the unexposed donors was obtained through commercial purchase.

A distance of 15 bases separates the germline ends of V and J, which lose 3 bases and 1 base respectively. CDR1 and CDR2 are read off the germline V gene as SGDLS and YYNGEE. Inclusive of the bounding cysteine and phenylalanine, the CDR3 is 16 residues long. This entry keeps only the CDR3 DNA: 48 bases, framed from base 1. Overall study results and their limits: Although the median number of SARS-CoV-2-reactive clonotypes went up from roughly 20 after infection to about 38 after vaccination, the increase was not significant. Among the post-vaccine SARS-CoV-2-reactive clones in convalescent patients, a median around 90% showed up only after vaccination, which suggests vaccine-specific priming. The number of convalescent patients in the study was relatively small, and the study did not examine early timepoints following natural infection. In convalescent patients, nearly all vaccine-specific clones (304 of 307) were found to be mono-reactive for SARS-CoV-2 spike rather than cross-reactive with common cold coronaviruses.

The receptor was derived from a human donor in good health. The sample comprised CD4+ T cells from blood, cultured in vitro. Recombination linked TRBV9 to TRBJ2-3; tentative D gene TRBD2, with 6 bases matching. Here the CDR3 is given as CASSAYPWGGTDTQYF. The nucleotide sequence reads as follows: TGTGCCAGCAGCGCGTACCCTTGGGGGGGCACAGATACGCAGTATTTT. The reference TRBV9 and TRBJ2-3 proteins fill in what lies around the CDR3, so the full variable domain reads DSGVTQTPKHLITATGQRVTLRCSPRSGDLSVYWYQQSLDQGLQFLIQYYNGEERAKGNILERFSAQQFPDLHSELNLSSLELGDSALYFCASSAYPWGGTDTQYFGPGTRLTVL.